The 13 T cell receptor beta chains given below trace back to one sample, sequenced in a study of blood T cell repertoires in COVID-19 (dated by TCRdb to about 2020). Library creation used the immunoSEQ multiplex PCR assay. TCRdb limited this immuneACCESS table to in-frame rearrangements with V and J called. A share of clones is missing; checked studies link under half to unresolved V genes, and the rest is unexplained. Within this sample are fewer than 450,000 clones, with approximately 89% of them counted one time only. The ten largest clonotypes hold 10% to 15% of the sample. What was sequenced was peripheral blood. The receptor set was obtained from a woman in her fifties or sixties with COVID-19, enrolled during active disease.

The genes are TRBV3-1 (or the pseudogene TRBV3-2) and TRBJ2-3; 9 positions match TRBD2. The CDR3 runs 16 residues. Looked up from germline, CDR1 is LGHDT and CDR2 is YNNKEL (reference sequence). Trimming cost V 4 bases and J 6 bases; bases outside gene matches: 11. The DNA of the CDR3 is TGTGCCAGCAGCCCCTCCCGCGGGGGGGGAAGGGATACGCAGTATTTT. It is translated as CASSPSRGGGRDTQYF.

This clone appeared a few times. The rearrangement joins TRBV19 to TRBJ1-5; 7 nucleotides agree with TRBD1. Losses at the gene ends were 2 bases for V and 5 bases for J; bases not matched to a gene: 12. Germline CDR1 LNHDA, CDR2 SQIVND (reference sequence). The CDR3 is made up of 17 amino acids. The CDR3 sequence: CASSIIRGTAPYQPQHF. The CDR3 DNA reads TGTGCCAGTAGTATAATAAGGGGGACAGCTCCTTATCAGCCCCAGCATTTT.

This clone was recorded only once. The gene calls are TRBV4-2 and TRBJ2-3; 10 positions match TRBD2. This CDR3 has 16 amino acids. V lost 5 bases, J lost 3 bases, and 8 bases stayed unmatched. The germline V gene has CDR1 LGHNA and CDR2 YNFKEQ. For the CDR3, the DNA is TGTGCCAGCAGCGCCCGTAGCGGGGGGATGACAGATACGCAGTATTTT. This encodes CASSARSGGMTDTQYF.

The chain is built from TRBV5-1 and TRBJ2-5; 9 nucleotides agree with TRBD2. Germline V lookup: CDR1 SGHRS, CDR2 YFSETQ. After removal of 4 bases from V and 5 bases from J, the junction contained 12 bases not matched to a gene. This CDR3 region has 16 residues. The DNA for the CDR3 is TGCGCCAGCAGCCCGGGAGTGCGGGGGGGCGACGAGACCCAGTACTTC. This translates into CASSPGVRGGDETQYF. Full variable domain (outside the CDR3, taken from reference TRBV5-1 and TRBJ2-5): KAGVTQTPRYLIKTRGQQVTLSCSPISGHRSVSWYQQTPGQGLQFLFEYFSETQRNKGNFPGRFSGRQFSNSRSEMNVSTLELGDSALYLCASSPGVRGGDETQYFGPGTRLLVL.

This clone was detected only once. The chain carries TRBV29-1 and TRBJ2-1; 10 bases map to TRBD1. This CDR3 spans 12 amino acids. Germline CDR1 and CDR2: SQVTM and ANQGSEA. In DNA form, the CDR3 reads TGCACCGGACAGGGGGGTTACAATGAGCAGTTCTTC. It yields the protein CTGQGGYNEQFF.

The rearrangement links TRBV27 to TRBJ2-3; no clear D gene. The CDR3 extends over 13 amino acids. Germline CDR1 MNHEY, CDR2 SMNVEV (reference sequence). Trimming took 5 bases from V and 6 from J, leaving 12 bases between them. The CDR3 loop is CASSPSVLDTQYF. The CDR3 DNA sequence: TGTGCCAGCAGTCCTTCCGTCCTGGATACGCAGTATTTT.

The chain combines TRBV6-5 with TRBJ2-3; a weak D match, TRBD1 (6 bases). The germline gives CDR1 MNHEY, CDR2 SVGAGI. Deletions cut 8 bases from V and 2 bases from J, with 11 bases between. The CDR3 spans 13 residues. The CDR3 reads CASPGQLTDTQYF. The CDR3 nucleotides read TGTGCCAGCCCTGGACAGCTCACAGATACGCAGTATTTT.

The V and J genes are TRBV28 and TRBJ2-1, with 9 bases aligning to TRBD1. Unmatched junction bases numbered 11, after V lost 5 bases and J lost 6 bases. Germline loops: CDR1 MDHEN, CDR2 SYDVKM. The CDR3 is made up of 16 amino acids. For the CDR3, the DNA is TGTGCCAGCAGTGCCTCCCGGGACAGGGACATCAATGAGCAGTTCTTC. Residues: CASSASRDRDINEQFF.

The chain employs TRBV9 and TRBJ2-1; 10 bases match TRBD1. The CDR3 is 16 residues long. V gave up 2 bases and J gave up 9 bases; unmatched junction bases: 11. CDR1 is SGDLS and CDR2 is YYNGEE in the germline V gene. CDR3 sequence reads: CASSVSGTGVQGEQFF. DNA of the CDR3: TGTGCCAGCAGCGTGTCCGGGACAGGGGTTCAGGGTGAGCAGTTCTTC.

The chain employs TRBV5-4 and TRBJ1-1; D unclear. The CDR3 spans 15 residues. In germline, CDR1 is SGHNT, CDR2 YYREEE (reference sequence). V gave up 4 bases and J gave up 6 bases, with 19 bases separating them. The CDR3, as DNA: TGTGCCAGCAGCCCCGTACAGACCCCGGGAGCTGAAGCTTTCTTT. It translates to CASSPVQTPGAEAFF.

This clone was seen just once. This rearrangement joins TRBV4-1 to TRBJ1-1, with a tentative D call TRBD1 (6 bases). CDR3 length: 18 residues. V was shortened by 2 bases and J by 3 bases, with 22 bases between the two germline ends. Germline CDR1 MGHRA, CDR2 YSYEKL. The CDR3 DNA is TGCGCCAGCAGCCAATTCCCTCTTTCCAGGGGAGGGCACACTGAAGCTTTCTTT. Its translation is CASSQFPLSRGGHTEAFF.

The chain combines TRBV11-3 with TRBJ2-3; TRBD2 agrees at 14 bases. This CDR3 has 16 amino acids. With V trimmed by 5 bases and J by 4 bases, 5 bases remained unmatched. Germline V gene data show CDR1 as SGHNT and CDR2 as YENEEA. For the CDR3, the DNA is TGTGCCAGCAGCCCGGGACTAGCGGGAGCCCCAGATACGCAGTATTTT. Translation gives CASSPGLAGAPDTQYF.

This clone was detected many times. The chain couples TRBV12-3 or TRBV12-4 to TRBJ1-2, with 8 bases that match TRBD1. This CDR3 contains 13 residues. V was clipped by 5 bases and J by 6 bases; unmatched bases: 5. This CDR3 reads CASSKGQVNGYTF. CDR3 sequence (DNA): TGTGCCAGCAGTAAGGGACAGGTGAATGGCTACACCTTC.